This paragraph covers one T cell receptor (beta chain) sequence. The antigen is unknown. V dropped 5 bases and J dropped 2 bases, with 13 bases sitting between them. Germline V CDR1 and CDR2: SGHVS, FQNEAQ. CDR3 length: 15 residues. The data derive from a study of cytomegalovirus exposure and HLA in healthy donors. Whole-study findings and limits: 150 to 200 TCR beta chains were listed as cytomegalovirus-associated. There were some public TCRs occurring in many donors, but most TCR sequences were rare. Reports credit the classifier with highly specific, highly sensitive diagnosis of cytomegalovirus status.

Separation from the approximately 690-subject first cohort characterized the roughly 110-subject validation cohort, to which the donors belonged. Sequencing was performed with immunoSEQ multiplex PCR; in TCRdb, only in-frame clones are kept and a portion is missing. The sample lists some 150,000 clones; approximately 89% were seen once. This clonotype was obtained from a man younger than 35 in good health and CMV-seropositive. The specimen was PBMCs. This chain uses TRBV7-8 with TRBJ1-5; TRBD1 might be the D (5 bases). As DNA, the CDR3 is TGTGCCAGCAGCCACAGGCTCTTAGGCAATCAGCCCCAGCATTTT. It codes for CASSHRLLGNQPQHF.